This T cell receptor (beta chain) emerged from a study of cytomegalovirus exposure and HLA in healthy donors. Study context: The Caucasian-associated ancestry cluster contained 81% of the 300 to 400 genotyped donors.

Per germline, CDR1 MNHEY and CDR2 SMNVEV (reference sequence). There are 15 residues in the CDR3. Trimming cost V 8 bases and J 4 bases, with 20 bases left between them. Unrecorded immune exposure was likely among donors, who were nominally healthy when sampled. Vbeta (60) and Jbeta (13) primers were used in the PCR. Sequencing used immunoSEQ multiplex PCR; TCRdb keeps in-frame clones, though not all of them. This sample yields about 200,000 clones, of which 82% are seen a single time; nearly 6% belongs to the top ten. This receptor was obtained from a man aged 40-55 years in good health and CMV-seropositive. The J gene is TRBJ1-1, the V gene TRBV27; D call uncertain. The sample consisted of PBMCs. CDR3 sequence: CASGSAAELFTEAFF. In DNA form, the CDR3 reads TGTGCCAGCGGGTCCGCAGCGGAATTGTTCACTGAAGCTTTCTTT.